Sequencing of this T cell receptor (beta chain) was carried out in a study of T cells in Graves' hyperthyroidism and ophthalmopathy. At the level of the study: Before treatment of any kind, peripheral blood was taken at initial diagnosis.

Diagnosis relied on clinical symptoms, serum thyroxine and TRAb, thyroid ultrasound and orbital computed tomography. Amplification yielded TCR beta CDR3 regions, with RNA transcripts as the source. During a first-round RT-PCR of the TCR CDR3, the HTBI primer set was used. TCRdb analysed the multiplex PCR reads with MiXCR anew, one entry per CDR3 protein. The profile shows approximately 480,000 distinct CDR3 sequences, roughly 20% of them singletons. This clonotype was seen a handful of times. The material sequenced was blood. This TCR came from a man aged 18 to 29 with Graves' hyperthyroidism.

CDR3 in DNA: TGTGCCAGCAGCACCCCCAGACGGAAAACTGAAGCTTTCTTT. The encoded protein is CASSTPRRKTEAFF. The chain links TRBV12-3 or TRBV12-4 to TRBJ1-1; D gene uncertain. This CDR3 region has 14 residues. V lost 6 bases and J 5 bases, leaving 16 bases between the germline ends.